This T cell receptor (beta chain) appears in the sequencing data of a study of cytomegalovirus exposure and HLA in healthy donors. Study-level findings and limits: Presence/absence analyses took donor sequencing depth as roughly uniform. The majority of TCR sequences were rare, yet some public TCRs appeared in many donors.

V lost 0 bases, J lost 5 bases, and 10 bases lay in between. The CDR3 is 13 residues long. The germline CDR1 and CDR2 sequences are SQVTM and ANQGSEA. The PCR contained 60 Vbeta and 13 Jbeta primers. Here immunoSEQ multiplex PCR was the method, and the copy in TCRdb shows in-frame clones only, minus some. The sample includes approximately 30,000 clones. As for this clone: The antigen is unknown.

Material: PBMCs. The chain links TRBV29-1 to TRBJ2-5; D is perhaps TRBD1 (5 bases). The sequence was collected from a woman aged 40 to 50 in good health and CMV-seropositive. CDR3 bases: TGCAGCGTTGAAGAAGGTGGGGCGGAGACCCAGTACTTC. It yields the protein CSVEEGGAETQYF.